The 20 T cell receptor beta chains below all came from one sample that was sequenced in a study of control samples from healthy donors and cancer patients. Sequencing was performed with immunoSEQ multiplex PCR; in TCRdb, only in-frame clones are kept and a portion is missing. Found here are 130,000 to 150,000 clones, about 94% of them singletons; the top ten hold 13% to 15%. The sample taken for sequencing was PBMCs. These receptors originate from a man aged 55 to 70 with colorectal cancer.

V usage is TRBV10-2 and J usage is TRBJ1-6, with D possibly matching TRBD1 (5 bases). Deletions cut 4 bases from V and 7 bases from J, with 8 bases between. Germline CDR1 and CDR2: WSHSY and SAAADI. CDR3 size: 13 residues. CDR3 nucleotides: TGCGCCAGCAGTGGGGACGGGAATTCACCCCTCCACTTT. This gives the protein CASSGDGNSPLHF.

V usage is TRBV10-3 and J usage is TRBJ1-6; TRBD1 agrees at 9 bases. The V segment lost 7 bases and the J segment 7 bases; nucleotides outside the gene matches: 5. Germline assignment: CDR1 ENHRY and CDR2 SYGVKD. This CDR3 has 14 residues. CDR3 amino acids: CAITPDRGNSPLHF. As DNA, the CDR3 is TGTGCCATCACCCCGGACAGGGGAAATTCACCCCTCCACTTT.

This chain joins TRBV5-1 and TRBJ1-1; D may be TRBD1 (5 bases). Trimming pared 3 bases from V and 0 bases from J, leaving 6 bases between. The germline V gene has CDR1 SGHRS and CDR2 YFSETQ. CDR3 length equals 13 residues. The CDR3 protein is CASSSQVNTEAFF. Here the CDR3 DNA reads TGCGCCAGCAGCTCACAGGTGAACACTGAAGCTTTCTTT.

V is TRBV5-4 and J is TRBJ2-6; the D is unclear. V shed 0 bases and J shed 2 bases, with 9 bases lying between them. The CDR3 runs to 16 residues. Germline values: CDR1 SGHNT, CDR2 YYREEE (reference sequence). CDR3 loop: CASSLATAPGANVLTF. As DNA, the CDR3 is TGTGCCAGCAGCTTGGCCACGGCACCTGGGGCCAACGTCCTGACTTTC.

V and J are TRBV7-6 and TRBJ2-2; 11 bases match TRBD1. The CDR3 is made up of 15 amino acids. The V and J ends lost 1 base and 6 bases, in that order; junction bases with no gene match: 1. Germline lookup yields CDR1 SGHVS and CDR2 FNYEAQ. The CDR3 here is CASSLEGQGAGELFF. The CDR3 bases are TGTGCCAGCAGCTTAGAGGGACAGGGGGCCGGGGAGCTGTTTTTT.

The chain carries TRBV7-9 and TRBJ1-1, with D perhaps matching TRBD1 (5 bases). In germline, CDR1 is SEHNR, CDR2 FQNEAQ (reference sequence). The ends were cut back, 5 bases at V and 1 base at J, with 11 bases in the middle. This CDR3 is built from 14 residues. The CDR3 loop is CASSLYRTNTEAFF. CDR3 DNA sequence: TGTGCCAGCAGCCTTTACAGGACGAACACTGAAGCTTTCTTT.

This rearrangement joins TRBV19 to TRBJ1-3; D gene ambiguous. This CDR3 has 15 residues. In germline, CDR1 is LNHDA, CDR2 SQIVND (reference sequence). The V end lost 3 bases, the J end lost 1 base, and 10 bases lay between the germline ends. CDR3 nucleotides: TGTGCCAGTAGTATTGGACGGCAATCTGGAAACACCATATATTTT. Translation gives CASSIGRQSGNTIYF.

This clone has only a few counts. The chain links TRBV25-1 to TRBJ1-6; D gene ambiguous. Germline V gene sequence: CDR1 MGHDK, CDR2 SYGVNS. V was clipped by 4 bases and J by 9 bases, with 10 bases between them. The CDR3 has 13 residues. The CDR3, as DNA: TGTGCCAGCAGTGCTTTGGGAGCTTCACCCCTCCACTTT. Translation: CASSALGASPLHF.

The V call is TRBV23-1, the J call TRBJ2-7, with D perhaps matching TRBD2 (6 bases). TRBV23-1 is reported as an ORF; its role is uncertain. The V and J ends lost 0 bases and 6 bases respectively, with 9 bases between them. The CDR3 consists of 13 residues. The CDR3 spells CASSQSAGFEQYF. The CDR3 region has the DNA TGCGCCAGCAGTCAATCTGCGGGGTTCGAGCAGTACTTC.

In nucleotides, the CDR3 is TGTGCCAGCATAAGAGTTAACTATGGCTACACCTTC. This sequence encodes CASIRVNYGYTF. The V call is TRBV11-2, the J call TRBJ1-2; D ambiguous. Trimming shortened V by 7 bases and J by 1 base, and 7 bases separated the two germline ends. CDR3 size: 12 residues. The V gene's germline CDR1 is SGHAT and CDR2 FQNNGV.

This chain uses TRBV5-5 with TRBJ2-3; perhaps TRBD2 as D (6 bases). This CDR3 is built from 15 residues. The germline V and J ends were trimmed by 4 bases and 6 bases, with 18 bases remaining between them. Germline V lookup: CDR1 SGHKS, CDR2 YYEKEE (reference sequence). CDR3 protein: CASSREEGFKDTQYF. DNA for the CDR3: TGTGCCAGCAGCAGGGAGGAGGGTTTCAAGGATACGCAGTATTTT.

The chain uses TRBV6-2 or TRBV6-3 and TRBJ1-5; TRBD1 is a possible D gene (5 bases). V dropped 0 bases and J dropped 4 bases, with 7 bases sitting between them. CDR3 length: 14 residues. Germline V gives CDR1 MNHEY, CDR2 SVGEGT. CDR3 protein: CASSYSPGNQPQHF. CDR3 in DNA: TGTGCCAGCAGTTACTCACCAGGGAATCAGCCCCAGCATTTT.

This sequence joins TRBV24-1 and TRBJ2-3; D gene unclear. V lost 6 bases and J lost 1, with 4 bases in between. Germline assignment: CDR1 KGHDR and CDR2 SFDVKD. The CDR3 is 12 residues long. The chain's CDR3 is CATSPGTDTQYF. The DNA for the CDR3 is TGTGCCACCAGTCCTGGCACAGATACGCAGTATTTT.

V is TRBV9 and J is TRBJ2-3, with D possibly called TRBD1 or TRBD2 (6 bases each). V was trimmed by 0 bases and J by 1 base, leaving 15 bases between them. The CDR3 sequence is 17 residues long. Germline V gene data show CDR1 as SGDLS and CDR2 as YYNGEE. CDR3 protein: CASSVVEGVGGTDTQYF. CDR3 nucleotides: TGTGCCAGCAGCGTAGTGGAGGGGGTGGGCGGCACAGATACGCAGTATTTT.

Turning to this clone: Other DNA sequences in the same sample also yield this CDR3. V and J are TRBV20-1 and TRBJ1-3; D is uncertain. V was cut by 5 bases and J by 0 bases, with 2 bases left in between. Germline V gene data show CDR1 as DFQATT and CDR2 as SNEGSKA (reference sequence). The CDR3 runs to 11 residues. CDR3 sequence (DNA): TGCAGTGCTTCCTCTGGAAACACCATATATTTT. Residues: CSASSGNTIYF.

The gene calls are TRBV7-9 and TRBJ1-6, with no clear D. The CDR3 consists of 14 residues. Trimming took off 3 bases at V and 10 bases at J, with 13 bases between the two ends. Germline values: CDR1 SEHNR, CDR2 FQNEAQ (reference sequence). The CDR3 region is CASSFARSSSPLHF. The CDR3 DNA follows: TGTGCCAGCAGCTTCGCGAGGTCTTCCTCACCCCTCCACTTT.

The chain joins TRBV6-1 to TRBJ2-7; no reliable D call. Per germline, CDR1 MNHNS and CDR2 SASEGT. The CDR3 totals 16 residues. V gave up 0 bases and J gave up 3 bases, with 15 bases separating them. The CDR3: CASSEAPGSYSYEQYF. CDR3 nucleotide sequence: TGTGCCAGCAGTGAAGCCCCCGGATCCTATAGCTACGAGCAGTACTTC.

The V call is TRBV30, the J call TRBJ1-5, with D uncertain. Germline CDR1 is GTSNPN and CDR2 is SVGIG (reference sequence). V was trimmed by 2 bases and J by 3 bases, leaving 8 bases between them. The CDR3 totals 13 residues. The CDR3 loop is CAWSTLINQPQHF. In DNA, the CDR3 is TGTGCCTGGAGTACGCTTATCAATCAGCCCCAGCATTTT.

Comments on this clone: Other DNA sequences in this sample translate to the same CDR3. The V and J genes are TRBV3-1 (or the pseudogene TRBV3-2) and TRBJ1-3; the D is unclear. Germline V gene sequence: CDR1 LGHDT, CDR2 YNNKEL (reference sequence). This CDR3 contains 14 residues. V lost 2 bases and J 0 bases, leaving 5 bases between the germline ends. CDR3 DNA: TGTGCCAGCAGCCAACGGGACTCTGGAAACACCATATATTTT. Translating it yields CASSQRDSGNTIYF.

The V gene is TRBV6-2 or TRBV6-3, the J gene TRBJ2-3, with TRBD2 matching 9 bases. Germline V CDR1 and CDR2: MNHEY, SVGEGT. The CDR3 contains 19 residues. V shed 2 bases, J shed 4 bases, and the junction held 16 bases outside the gene matches. The CDR3 region is CASSYPSQPRAGGADTQYF. The DNA for the CDR3 is TGTGCCAGCAGTTACCCAAGCCAGCCTCGAGCGGGGGGCGCAGATACGCAGTATTTT.